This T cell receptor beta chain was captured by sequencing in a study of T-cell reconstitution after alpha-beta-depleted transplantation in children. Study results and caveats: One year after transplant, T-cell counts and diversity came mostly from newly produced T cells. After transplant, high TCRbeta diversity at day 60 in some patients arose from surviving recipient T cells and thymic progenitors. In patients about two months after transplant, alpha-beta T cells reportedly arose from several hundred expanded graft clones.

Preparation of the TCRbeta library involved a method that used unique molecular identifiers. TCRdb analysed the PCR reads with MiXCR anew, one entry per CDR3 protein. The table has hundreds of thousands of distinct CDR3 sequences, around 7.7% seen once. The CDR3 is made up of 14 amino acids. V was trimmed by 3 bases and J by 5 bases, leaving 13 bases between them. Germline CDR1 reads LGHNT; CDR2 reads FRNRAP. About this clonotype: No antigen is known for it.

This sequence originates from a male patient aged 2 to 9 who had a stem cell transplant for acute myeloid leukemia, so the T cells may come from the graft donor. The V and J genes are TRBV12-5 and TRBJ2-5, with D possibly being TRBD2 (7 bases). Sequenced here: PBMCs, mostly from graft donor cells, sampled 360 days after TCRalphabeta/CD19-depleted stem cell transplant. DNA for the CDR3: TGTGCTAGTGGTTTCCCCGGGGGGCTGGAGACCCAGTACTTC. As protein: CASGFPGGLETQYF.